This T cell receptor beta chain was obtained from a study of monozygotic twins with inflammatory bowel disease. In eight separate reactions per sample, cDNA was generated. Each UMI harboured a 6-nucleotide sample barcode and was appended via template switching. From the 5' RACE reads, TCRdb lists one entry per CDR3 protein and no DNA. This repertoire includes under 200,000 distinct CDR3 sequences. The CDR3 is 13 amino acids. Germline V lookup: CDR1 SGHDT, CDR2 YYEEEE. The gene calls are TRBV5-6 and TRBJ2-5; TCRdb's assignment of TRBD1 cannot be checked, as there is no DNA. The receptor comes from a human donor with ulcerative colitis or Crohn's disease, or a healthy co-twin of an affected twin (not recorded which). The sequenced sample was blood. Here the CDR3 reads CASSRTGVETQYF.